In its sample, the clone carrying this TCR beta chain was seen a few times. MiXCR was run by TCRdb on the 5' RACE reads, yielding one entry per CDR3 protein. The sample holds 65,000 to 95,000 distinct CDR3 sequences, about 13% seen once. This sample is drawn from a study of T-cell memory formation after mild COVID-19. The CDR3 loop spans 14 amino acids. V lost 7 bases and J lost 0, with 10 bases in between. Per the germline V gene, CDR1 is MNHEY and CDR2 is SVGEGT. The receptor's source is a man aged 18 to 35 who had mild COVID-19 (a few samples of this study predate the infection). Cell type and time point are not known. Sequencing was carried out using PBMCs or a T cell subset sorted from them (not recorded which). The chain carries TRBV6-2 or TRBV6-3 and TRBJ2-1; D remains ambiguous. The CDR3 DNA is TGTGCCAGCACGCGGTCTCCCTCCTACAATGAGCAGTTCTTC. Translating gives CASTRSPSYNEQFF.